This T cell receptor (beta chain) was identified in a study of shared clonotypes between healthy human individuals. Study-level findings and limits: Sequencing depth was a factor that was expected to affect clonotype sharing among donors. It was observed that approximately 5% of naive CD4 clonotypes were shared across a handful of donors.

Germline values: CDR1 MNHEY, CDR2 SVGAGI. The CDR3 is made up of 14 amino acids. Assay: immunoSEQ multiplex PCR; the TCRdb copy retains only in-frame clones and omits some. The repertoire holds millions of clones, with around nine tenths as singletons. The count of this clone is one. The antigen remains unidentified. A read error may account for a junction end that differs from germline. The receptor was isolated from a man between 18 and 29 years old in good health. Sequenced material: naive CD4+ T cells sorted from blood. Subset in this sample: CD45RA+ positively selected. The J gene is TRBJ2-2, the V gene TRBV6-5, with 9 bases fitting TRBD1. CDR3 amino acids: CASSPHRGPGRDVF. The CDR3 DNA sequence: TGTGCCAGCAGCCCCCACAGGGGGCCCGGGAGAGATGTTTTT.